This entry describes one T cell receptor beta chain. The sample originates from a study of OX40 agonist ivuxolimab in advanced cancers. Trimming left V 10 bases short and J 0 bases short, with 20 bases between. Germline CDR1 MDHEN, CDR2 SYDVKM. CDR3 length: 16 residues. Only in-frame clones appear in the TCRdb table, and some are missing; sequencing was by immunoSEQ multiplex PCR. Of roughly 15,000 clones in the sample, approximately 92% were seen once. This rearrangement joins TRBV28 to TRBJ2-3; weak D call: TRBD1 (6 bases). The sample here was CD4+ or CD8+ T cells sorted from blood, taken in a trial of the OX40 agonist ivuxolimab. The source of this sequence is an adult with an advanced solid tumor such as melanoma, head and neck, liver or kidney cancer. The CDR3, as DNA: TGTGCCAACAAGAGGGCTACAGGGTATAGCACAGATACGCAGTATTTT. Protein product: CANKRATGYSTDTQYF.